The 15 T cell receptor beta chains given below trace back to one sample, sequenced in a study of blood T cells in healthy people across ages. The use of a sample-barcoded 5' primer and a J-beta primer mix characterized a second PCR of roughly 6 to 11 cycles. TCRdb re-analysed the 5' RACE reads in MiXCR, keeping a single row per CDR3 protein. The sample shows around 1.5 million distinct CDR3 sequences, about 35% of them seen only once. The sample consisted of blood. Source of these receptors: a woman in her twenties or thirties in good health.

The chain links TRBV28 to TRBJ1-4, with D tentatively TRBD1 (6 bases). Germline assignment: CDR1 MDHEN and CDR2 SYDVKM. Trimming removed 8 bases at V and 2 bases at J, with 15 bases between. The CDR3 has 15 residues. CDR3 sequence (DNA): TGTGCCAGCCTGGCACAGGGTGACACTAATGAAAAACTGTTTTTT. Its translation: CASLAQGDTNEKLFF.

This clonotype turned up a few times. The chain has TRBV18 and TRBJ2-3; D not resolved. Looked up from germline, CDR1 is KGHSH and CDR2 is LQKENI. The CDR3 runs 15 residues. The germline V and J ends were trimmed by 1 base and 4 bases, with 12 bases remaining between them. For the CDR3, the DNA is TGTGCCAGCTCACCACGAACAGTTGAGGCAGATACGCAGTATTTT. Translation: CASSPRTVEADTQYF.

The gene calls are TRBV3-1 and TRBJ2-7; 14 positions match TRBD2. Germline V gives CDR1 LGHDT, CDR2 YNNKEL (reference sequence). Germline trimming cut 5 bases from V and 5 bases from J; bases unmatched to any gene: 8. The CDR3 sequence is 16 residues long. The CDR3 sequence is CASSFGLAGGPNEQYF. Here the CDR3 DNA reads TGTGCCAGCAGCTTCGGACTAGCGGGGGGACCTAACGAGCAGTACTTC.

This clonotype was counted only a few times. This sequence joins TRBV7-6 and TRBJ2-1, with TRBD2 matching over 8 bases. The CDR3 is 16 amino acids. CDR1 SGHVS and CDR2 FNYEAQ come from the germline V gene. Trimming removed 7 bases from V and 6 bases from J; junction bases left unmatched: 14. The CDR3 region is CASKPDPGLGANEQFF. Here the CDR3 DNA reads TGTGCCAGCAAACCCGACCCGGGACTAGGCGCCAATGAGCAGTTCTTC.

The V and J genes are TRBV27 and TRBJ2-1; tentatively, D is TRBD2 (6 bases). V was clipped by 5 bases and J by 0 bases, with 14 bases between them. CDR3 length equals 16 residues. CDR1 and CDR2 from the germline V gene are MNHEY and SMNVEV (reference sequence). The CDR3 here is CASSITGLSSYNEQFF. The CDR3 DNA is TGTGCCAGCAGTATAACGGGACTGAGCTCCTACAATGAGCAGTTCTTC.

The rearrangement links TRBV6-6 to TRBJ2-1, with TRBD2 matching 16 bases. J was trimmed by 15 bases and V by 7 bases; bases with no gene match: 15. From germline, CDR1 is MNHNY and CDR2 SVGAGI (reference sequence). The CDR3 length is 16 residues. DNA of the CDR3: TGTGCCAGCACCATCCTCCCGGGACTAGCGGGAGGGCCGGCGTTCTTC. Amino acids: CASTILPGLAGGPAFF.

The chain has TRBV4-2 and TRBJ2-2; D might be TRBD2 (7 bases). CDR3 length: 16 amino acids. Looked up from germline, CDR1 is LGHNA and CDR2 is YNFKEQ. V was pared by 1 base and J by 3 bases, with 12 bases between. This chain's CDR3 is CASSQGGGDYTGELFF. The CDR3 DNA reads TGTGCCAGCAGCCAAGGAGGGGGGGACTACACCGGGGAGCTGTTTTTT.

The gene calls are TRBV5-5 and TRBJ2-1; D gene ambiguous. The CDR3 contains 16 residues. V lost 4 bases and J 0 bases, leaving 14 bases between the germline ends. Looked up from germline, CDR1 is SGHKS and CDR2 is YYEKEE (reference sequence). The CDR3, as DNA: TGTGCCAGCAGCCGGGCCGTCGGTAGCTCCTACAATGAGCAGTTCTTC. It specifies CASSRAVGSSYNEQFF.

The count of this clonotype is one. An end of the junction does not agree with germline; a read error may underlie this. CDR3 amino acids: CTSSPREYEQYF. The CDR3, as DNA: TGTACCAGCTCACCAAGGGAATACGAGCAGTACTTC. The genes are TRBV18 and TRBJ2-7; D is unclear. Looked up from germline, CDR1 is KGHSH and CDR2 is LQKENI. The CDR3 spans 12 residues.

Worth noting for this clonotype: The junction departs from the called germline gene at one end, perhaps through a read error. The CDR3 region is CASSREGSGYTF. CDR3 coding DNA: TGTGCCAGCTCCCGGGAAGGTAGTGGCTACACCTTT. The J gene is TRBJ1-2, the V gene TRBV7-9; D call uncertain. Looked up from germline, CDR1 is SEHNR and CDR2 is FQNEAQ (reference sequence). CDR3 size: 12 residues. The entire variable domain, with the rest obtained from reference TRBV7-9 and TRBJ1-2, is as follows: DTGVSQNPRHKITKRGQNVTFRCDPISEHNRLYWYRQTLGQGPEFLTYFQNEAQLEKSRLLSDRFSAERPKGSFSTLEIQRTEQGDSAMYLCASSREGSGYTFGSGTRLTVV.

The chain joins TRBV20-1 to TRBJ2-1, with D possibly matching TRBD1 (6 bases). Between the trimmed V and J ends, which lost 6 bases and 5 bases, there was a span of 20 bases. This CDR3 has 15 amino acids. Looked up from germline, CDR1 is DFQATT and CDR2 is SNEGSKA (reference sequence). The CDR3 DNA is TGCAGTGCCGAGGGGGTAGCGCCGCTCCACAATGAGCAGTTCTTC. Its translation: CSAEGVAPLHNEQFF.

This clonotype was observed a handful of times. J is TRBJ2-1 and V is TRBV29-1, with 9 nucleotides matching TRBD2. CDR3 length: 13 amino acids. Germline lookup yields CDR1 SQVTM and CDR2 ANQGSEA. Losses at the gene ends were 3 bases for V and 7 bases for J; bases not matched to a gene: 4. CDR3 in DNA: TGCAGCGTTGAGCGGGGGGGCCGGAATGAGCAGTTCTTC. Translated: CSVERGGRNEQFF.

The chain uses TRBV10-1 and TRBJ2-7, with 14 bases identical to TRBD2. The CDR3 is 16 residues long. V dropped 2 bases and J dropped 5; count of bases not matched to a gene: 5. Per germline, CDR1 WNHNN and CDR2 SYGVQD (reference sequence). This chain's CDR3 is CASSERTSGRFHEQYF. CDR3 nucleotide sequence: TGCGCCAGCAGTGAGCGGACTAGCGGGAGGTTCCACGAGCAGTACTTC.

Concerning this clonotype itself: The junction and the germline gene differ at one end; a read error may be behind it. This chain connects TRBV7-8 to TRBJ2-7; 9 nucleotides align to TRBD2. The J call is doubtful: the DNA matches TRBJ2-4 better. This CDR3 is 16 amino acids long. The germline V gene encodes CDR1 SGHVS and CDR2 FQNEAQ. CDR3 region: CASGLAGDVWTNIQYF. The CDR3 DNA follows: TGTGCCAGCGGCTTAGCGGGGGATGTCTGGACAAACATTCAGTACTTC.

This clonotype was found a few times. The rearrangement uses TRBV20-1 and TRBJ2-7; a weak D match, TRBD2 (6 bases). The germline gives CDR1 DFQATT, CDR2 SNEGSKA (reference sequence). The CDR3 spans 15 residues. CDR3 in amino acids: CSTEGRDFFSYEQYF. CDR3 nucleotides: TGCAGCACCGAAGGGCGGGACTTCTTCTCCTACGAGCAGTACTTC.